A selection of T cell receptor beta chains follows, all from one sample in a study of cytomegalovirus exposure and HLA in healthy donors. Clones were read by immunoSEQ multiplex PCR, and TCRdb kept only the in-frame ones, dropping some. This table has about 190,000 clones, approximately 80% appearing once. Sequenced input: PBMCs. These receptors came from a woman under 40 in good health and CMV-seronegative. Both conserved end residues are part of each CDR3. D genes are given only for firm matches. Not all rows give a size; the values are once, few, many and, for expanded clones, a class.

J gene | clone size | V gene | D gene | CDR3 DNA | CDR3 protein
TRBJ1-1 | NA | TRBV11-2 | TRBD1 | TGTGCCAGCAGCTTAGCCAGGGGGCAAGGACGGAACACTGAAGCTTTCTTT | CASSLARGQGRNTEAFF
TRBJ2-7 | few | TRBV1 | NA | TGCACCAGCAGCCAAGGCCTAGCGGGGGATGCTCGGTATATCGGCCCTGACGAGCAGTACTTC | CTSSQGLAGDARYIGPDEQYF
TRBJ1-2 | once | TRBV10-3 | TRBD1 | TGTGCCATCAGTGACCGGACAGGGTTCTGGTATGGCTACACCTTC | CAISDRTGFWYGYTF
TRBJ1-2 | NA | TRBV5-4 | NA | TGTGCCAGCAGCAATGAGAGGAAACTCTACTATGGCTACACCTTC | CASSNERKLYYGYTF
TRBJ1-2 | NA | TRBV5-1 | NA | TGCGCCAGCAGCCAGCAAGAGGCAGGGCCTAACTATGGCTACACCTTC | CASSQQEAGPNYGYTF
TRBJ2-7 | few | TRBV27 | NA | TGTGCCAGCAGTTTATTAGGGGTCGAGCAGTACTTC | CASSLLGVEQYF
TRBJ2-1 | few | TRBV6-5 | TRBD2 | TGTGCCAGCAGTTACTTTAGCGGGAGTCGCAGTGAGCAGTTCTTC | CASSYFSGSRSEQFF
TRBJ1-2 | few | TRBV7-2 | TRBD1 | TGTGCCAGCAGCTTCGATGGGCAGGGGGCGGGCGGCTACACCTTC | CASSFDGQGAGGYTF
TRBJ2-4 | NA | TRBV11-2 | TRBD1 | TGTGCCAGCAGCTTAGGCAGGGGGCCCGAGACGGTCTTC | CASSLGRGPETVF
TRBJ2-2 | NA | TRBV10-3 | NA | TGTGCCATCAGTGAGCAGGGGCCGAACACCGGGGAGCTGTTTTTT | CAISEQGPNTGELFF
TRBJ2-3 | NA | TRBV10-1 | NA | TGCGCCAGCAGTGTGGAGCGGTACACAGATACGCAGTATTTT | CASSVERYTDTQYF